This TCR beta chain was obtained from a study of T cells after yellow fever vaccination. In the study overall: Preparation of the low-cell-number fractions used SMART-Seq v4 Ultra Low Input. Overall study results and limits: Researchers cautioned that FACS-sorted repertoires could harbor abundant clonotypes contaminating from the bulk population.

To note about this clonotype: Its antigen remains unknown.

The V and J ends lost 0 bases and 4 bases respectively, with 12 bases between them. This CDR3 spans 15 amino acids. Germline lookup yields CDR1 MNHEY and CDR2 SVGAGI. A universal primer site and UMIs were added as TCR cDNA was made by 5'RACE template switching. TCRdb re-called the 5' RACE reads with MiXCR, one entry per CDR3 protein. Of 300,000 to 400,000 distinct CDR3 sequences listed, roughly 8.7% are singletons. This TCR was sampled from a young man who received the YFV17D yellow fever vaccine. The chain carries TRBV6-5 and TRBJ1-2, with D possibly being TRBD1 (6 bases). Material: PBMCs, obtained on the day of the first yellow fever vaccination. Written as DNA, the CDR3 is TGTGCCAGCAGTTACTCCGGCAGGGGTACCTATGGCTACACCTTC. It codes for CASSYSGRGTYGYTF.